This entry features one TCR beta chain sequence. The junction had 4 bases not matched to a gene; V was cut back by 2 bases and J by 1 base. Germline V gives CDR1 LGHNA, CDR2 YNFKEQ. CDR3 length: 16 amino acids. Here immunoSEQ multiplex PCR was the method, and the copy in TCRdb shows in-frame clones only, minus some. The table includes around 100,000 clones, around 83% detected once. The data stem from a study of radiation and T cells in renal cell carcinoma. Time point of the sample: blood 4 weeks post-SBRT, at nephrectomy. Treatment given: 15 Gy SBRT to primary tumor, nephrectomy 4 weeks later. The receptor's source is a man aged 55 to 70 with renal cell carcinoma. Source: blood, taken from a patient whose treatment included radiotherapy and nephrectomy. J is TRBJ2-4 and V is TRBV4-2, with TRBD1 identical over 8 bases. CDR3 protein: CASSQLRQGAKNIQYF. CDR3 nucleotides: TGTGCCAGCAGCCAACTTCGACAGGGGGCCAAAAACATTCAGTACTTC.